This T cell receptor beta chain was observed in a study of cytomegalovirus exposure and HLA in healthy donors. PCR primers comprised 60 Vbeta and 13 Jbeta primers. As processed by the authors: The authors later counted around 80 million unique TCR beta chains, 9 million to 12 million of them shared. Repertoires were generated with immunoSEQ multiplex PCR, while TCRdb's copy carries only in-frame clones and drops some. V, J and clone size were drawn from that table, and D and trimming were deduced from the DNA. The top ten hold 1.8% of the sample, which has 75,000 to 100,000 clones, about 74% seen once. Concerning this clone itself: Its antigen is unidentified.

The V gene's germline CDR1 is SNHLY and CDR2 FYNNEI. The CDR3 sequence is 14 residues long. The junction had 7 bases not matched to a gene; V was cut back by 6 bases and J by 4 bases. Study findings and constraints: Rarity held for most TCR sequences, but there were some public TCRs that occurred in many donors. Certain indistinguishable V segments, among them TRBV6-2 and TRBV6-3, were excluded. Later analysis found that TCR beta chains associated with HLA were more clonally expanded than other, equally common chains.

The rearrangement uses TRBV2 and TRBJ2-5; the match to TRBD1 covers 8 bases. Sample: PBMCs. The receptor was derived from a male donor in good health and CMV-seronegative. The CDR3 is CASREDRALETQYF. The CDR3 region has the DNA TGTGCCAGCAGAGAGGACAGGGCTCTAGAGACCCAGTACTTC.